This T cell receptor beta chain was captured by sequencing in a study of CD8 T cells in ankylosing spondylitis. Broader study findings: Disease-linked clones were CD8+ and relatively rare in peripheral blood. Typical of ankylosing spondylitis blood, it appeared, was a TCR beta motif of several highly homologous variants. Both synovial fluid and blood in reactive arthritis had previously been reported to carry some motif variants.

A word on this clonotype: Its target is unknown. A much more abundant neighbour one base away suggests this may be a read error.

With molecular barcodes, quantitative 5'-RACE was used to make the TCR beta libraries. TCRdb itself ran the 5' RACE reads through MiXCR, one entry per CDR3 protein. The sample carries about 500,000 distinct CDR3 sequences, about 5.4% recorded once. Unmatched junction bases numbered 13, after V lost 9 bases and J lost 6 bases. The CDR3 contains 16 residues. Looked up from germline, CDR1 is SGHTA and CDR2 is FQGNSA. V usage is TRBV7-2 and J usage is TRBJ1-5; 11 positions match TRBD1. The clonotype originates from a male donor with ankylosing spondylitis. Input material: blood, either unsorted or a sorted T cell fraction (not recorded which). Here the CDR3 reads CARSPWDRGNFQPQHF. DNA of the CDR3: TGTGCCAGAAGCCCATGGGACAGGGGGAACTTTCAGCCCCAGCATTTT.